The clone carrying this T cell receptor (beta chain) was recorded once. Its antigen is as yet unknown. Per the germline V gene, CDR1 is SGHTA and CDR2 is FQGNSA. This CDR3 is 14 amino acids long. Trimming cost V 8 bases and J 6 bases; bases outside gene matches: 7. PCR was performed using 60 Vbeta and 13 Jbeta primers. Profiled with immunoSEQ multiplex PCR; TCRdb holds only in-frame clones, not every one. The sample lists just over 150,000 clones, about three quarters occurring once. The data were taken from a study of cytomegalovirus exposure and HLA in healthy donors. General observations from the study: Overall, approximately 150 TCR beta chains were annotated as cytomegalovirus-associated.

Sequenced input: PBMCs. This chain joins TRBV7-2 and TRBJ1-6; 7 bases align to TRBD1. The receptor was isolated from a woman aged 50 to 60 in good health and CMV-seropositive. CDR3 sequence (DNA): TGTGCCAGCCGAATAGACAGGGCTAATTCACCCCTCCACTTT. Protein sequence: CASRIDRANSPLHF.